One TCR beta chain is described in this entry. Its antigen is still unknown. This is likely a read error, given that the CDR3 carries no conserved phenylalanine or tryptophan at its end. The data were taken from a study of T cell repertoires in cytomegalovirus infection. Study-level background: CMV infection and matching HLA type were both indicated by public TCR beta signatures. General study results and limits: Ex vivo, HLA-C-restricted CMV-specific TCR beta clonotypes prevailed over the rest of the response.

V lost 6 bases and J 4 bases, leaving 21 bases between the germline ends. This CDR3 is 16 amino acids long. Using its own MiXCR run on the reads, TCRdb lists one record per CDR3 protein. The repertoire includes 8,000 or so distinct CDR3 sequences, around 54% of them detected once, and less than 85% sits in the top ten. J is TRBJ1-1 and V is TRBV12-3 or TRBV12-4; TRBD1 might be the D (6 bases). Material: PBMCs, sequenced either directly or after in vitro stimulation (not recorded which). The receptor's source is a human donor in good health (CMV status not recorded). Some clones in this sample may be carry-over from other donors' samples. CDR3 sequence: CASSLMGSKQGTEAFL. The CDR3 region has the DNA TGTGCCAGCAGCCTCATGGGTTCCAAACAGGGCACTGAAGCTTTCTTG.